These 21 T cell receptor beta chains came from one sample sequenced in a study of blood T cell repertoires in COVID-19. The assay was immunoSEQ multiplex PCR, and TCRdb's table has in-frame clones only and misses some. This sample yields 100,000 to 150,000 clones, of which roughly 83% are seen a single time; around 12% belongs to the top ten. Specimen: peripheral blood. These receptors all stem from a woman in her 30s who had recovered from COVID-19.

The chain has TRBV5-1 and TRBJ2-7; 7 positions agree with TRBD1. Trimming removed 3 bases from V and 0 bases from J; junction bases left unmatched: 9. The CDR3 consists of 16 residues. CDR1 SGHRS and CDR2 YFSETQ come from the germline V gene. The CDR3 is CASSSPTGKGSYEQYF. For the CDR3, the DNA is TGCGCCAGCAGCTCGCCGACAGGGAAAGGCTCCTACGAGCAGTACTTC.

This chain uses TRBV27 with TRBJ2-7; D gene ambiguous. This CDR3 region has 14 residues. Trimming removed 5 bases from V and 0 bases from J, with 11 bases in between. Germline V lookup: CDR1 MNHEY, CDR2 SMNVEV (reference sequence). CDR3 region: CASSVERPSYEQYF. CDR3 nucleotides: TGTGCCAGCAGTGTCGAGCGCCCCTCCTACGAGCAGTACTTC.

This clone was found once. The chain carries TRBV3-1 (or the pseudogene TRBV3-2) and TRBJ1-3; D is uncertain. Per the germline V gene, CDR1 is LGHDT and CDR2 is YNNKEL (reference sequence). Trimming cost V 1 base and J 2 bases, with 12 bases left between them. CDR3 length equals 16 residues. The CDR3 loop is CASSQGPQSAGNTIYF. DNA of the CDR3: TGTGCCAGCAGCCAAGGACCTCAAAGCGCTGGAAACACCATATATTTT.

This chain joins TRBV13 and TRBJ2-7; 7 nucleotides line up with TRBD2. The germline gives CDR1 PRHDT, CDR2 FYEKMQ (reference sequence). The V and J ends lost 1 base and 0 bases, in that order; junction bases with no gene match: 3. This CDR3 has 15 amino acids. CDR3 DNA: TGTGCCAGCAGCTTAGTACTAGCGAACTCCTACGAGCAGTACTTC. This encodes CASSLVLANSYEQYF.

This clone has a single count. The chain couples TRBV15 to TRBJ1-5, with no clear D. Between the trimmed V and J ends, which lost 0 bases and 10 bases, there was a span of 10 bases. Germline V gene data show CDR1 as LNHNV and CDR2 as YYDKDF (reference sequence). This CDR3 contains 13 residues. DNA of the CDR3: TGTGCCACCAGCAGAGACCTGGCTTACCCCCAGCATTTT. Translation gives CATSRDLAYPQHF.

This sequence joins TRBV19 and TRBJ2-7, with 8 bases fitting TRBD1. The germline V gene has CDR1 LNHDA and CDR2 SQIVND (reference sequence). Unmatched junction bases numbered 10, after V lost 6 bases and J lost 0 bases. This CDR3 region has 16 residues. The CDR3 reads CASSEQGGWSSYEQYF. In nucleotides, the CDR3 is TGTGCCAGTAGCGAACAGGGGGGATGGAGCTCCTACGAGCAGTACTTC.

The chain is built from TRBV10-1 and TRBJ2-7; D is perhaps TRBD2 (7 bases). Germline CDR1 is WNHNN and CDR2 is SYGVQD (reference sequence). V lost 3 bases to trimming and J lost 0 bases, with 24 bases between them. The CDR3 is made up of 19 amino acids. This chain's CDR3 is CASSDSDRGAQGLSYEQYF. The DNA for the CDR3 is TGCGCCAGCAGTGACTCCGATCGGGGGGCGCAGGGCCTCTCCTACGAGCAGTACTTC.

CDR3 in amino acids: CASSSLQWYSGNTIYF. The DNA for the CDR3 is TGTGCCAGCAGCTCCCTGCAGTGGTACTCTGGAAACACCATATATTTT. The J gene is TRBJ1-3, the V gene TRBV13; D unclear. This CDR3 region has 16 residues. The V end was cut by 4 bases, the J end by 0 bases, with 13 bases between. CDR1 PRHDT and CDR2 FYEKMQ come from the germline V gene (reference sequence).

J is TRBJ2-3 and V is TRBV13, with D possibly matching TRBD1 (6 bases). From germline, CDR1 is PRHDT and CDR2 FYEKMQ (reference sequence). The CDR3 consists of 14 residues. The V end lost 5 bases, the J end lost 2 bases, and 11 bases lay between the germline ends. The CDR3 sequence: CASSPRTATDTQYF. DNA for the CDR3: TGTGCCAGCAGCCCGAGGACAGCCACAGATACGCAGTATTTT.

The chain couples TRBV27 to TRBJ1-2, with TRBD1 matching 10 bases. Germline V gene lookup returns CDR1 MNHEY and CDR2 SMNVEV (reference sequence). V was pared by 6 bases and J by 6 bases, with 1 base of the junction left unmatched. This CDR3 comprises 12 residues. The CDR3 loop is CASRGQGDGYTF. The CDR3 DNA is TGTGCCAGCAGAGGACAGGGGGATGGCTACACCTTC.

This chain joins TRBV6-5 and TRBJ2-2, with D uncertain. Germline CDR1 and CDR2: MNHEY and SVGAGI. The CDR3 loop spans 12 amino acids. Deletions cut 6 bases from V and 2 bases from J, with 4 bases between. CDR3 DNA sequence: TGTGCCAGCAGGTCTAACACCGGGGAGCTGTTTTTT. This translates into CASRSNTGELFF.

V is TRBV4-2 and J is TRBJ2-2, with TRBD2 matching 12 bases. Trimming at V came to 4 bases and at J to 4 bases, leaving 10 bases not matched to a gene. This CDR3 has 18 amino acids. From germline, CDR1 is LGHNA and CDR2 YNFKEQ. The CDR3 is CASSLRSLAGGSTGELFF. In DNA, the CDR3 is TGTGCCAGCAGCCTGAGATCACTAGCGGGGGGATCCACCGGGGAGCTGTTTTTT.

V is TRBV5-4 and J is TRBJ2-1; 7 bases agree with TRBD2. The CDR3 spans 15 residues. The V gene's germline CDR1 is SGHNT and CDR2 YYREEE (reference sequence). The J segment lost 0 bases and the V segment lost 4 bases, leaving 4 bases of the junction unmatched. The CDR3 spells CASSGEGGSYNEQFF. The DNA of the CDR3 is TGTGCCAGCAGCGGGGAGGGCGGCTCCTACAATGAGCAGTTCTTC.

This chain connects TRBV5-1 to TRBJ1-2; tentative D call: TRBD1 (5 bases). CDR3 length: 16 residues. The V gene lost 4 bases and the J gene lost 8 bases, with 24 bases spanning the gap. The germline gives CDR1 SGHRS, CDR2 YFSETQ. The CDR3 reads CASSTRPGTEKGGYTF. The CDR3, as DNA: TGCGCCAGCAGCACCAGACCCGGGACTGAGAAAGGGGGCTACACCTTC. The full variable domain, rest sourced from reference TRBV5-1 and TRBJ1-2, is KAGVTQTPRYLIKTRGQQVTLSCSPISGHRSVSWYQQTPGQGLQFLFEYFSETQRNKGNFPGRFSGRQFSNSRSEMNVSTLELGDSALYLCASSTRPGTEKGGYTFGSGTRLTVV.

CDR3 sequence: CASSFGVTEAFF. As DNA, the CDR3 is TGCGCCAGCAGCTTCGGAGTCACTGAAGCTTTCTTT. J is TRBJ1-1 and V is TRBV5-1; D not resolved. The CDR3 is 12 residues long. Germline V gives CDR1 SGHRS, CDR2 YFSETQ. The V and J ends lost 2 bases and 4 bases respectively, with 6 bases between them.

The chain has TRBV3-1 (or the pseudogene TRBV3-2) and TRBJ1-1, with 7 bases matching TRBD1. V was clipped by 0 bases and J by 6 bases; unmatched bases: 13. Germline V gives CDR1 LGHDT, CDR2 YNNKEL (reference sequence). The CDR3 runs 17 residues. Written as DNA, the CDR3 is TGTGCCAGCAGCCAAGATCAGGGGGGACCCTCTTGGTCTGAAGCTTTCTTT. Its protein is CASSQDQGGPSWSEAFF.

The rearrangement joins TRBV6-5 to TRBJ1-1, with 8 bases lining up with TRBD1. The CDR3 sequence is 14 residues long. V was pared by 6 bases and J by 1 base, with 4 bases of the junction left unmatched. Per germline, CDR1 MNHEY and CDR2 SVGAGI. The CDR3 spells CASRRQGPNTEAFF. Written as DNA, the CDR3 is TGTGCCAGCAGGCGACAGGGGCCGAACACTGAAGCTTTCTTT.

This CDR3 is CASSLAVAGGPRTGELFF. As DNA, the CDR3 is TGCGCCAGCAGCTTGGCGGTAGCGGGGGGGCCCCGGACCGGGGAGCTGTTTTTT. This chain links TRBV5-1 with TRBJ2-2, with 11 nucleotides matching TRBD2. The germline CDR1 and CDR2 sequences are SGHRS and YFSETQ. The CDR3 has 18 residues. J lost 5 bases, V lost 0 bases, and 9 bases had no gene match.

On this clone: This specimen includes other DNA sequences encoding the same CDR3. This rearrangement joins TRBV5-1 to TRBJ1-4, with a tentative D call TRBD1 (6 bases). V was trimmed by 0 bases and J by 5 bases, leaving 11 bases between them. The CDR3 totals 15 residues. The germline V gene has CDR1 SGHRS and CDR2 YFSETQ. CDR3 sequence (DNA): TGCGCCAGCAGCTTGGAAGGCACAGGGAATGAAAAACTGTTTTTT. This sequence encodes CASSLEGTGNEKLFF.

This clone came up once. The chain combines TRBV6-5 with TRBJ1-2; D is uncertain. The V end was cut by 6 bases, the J end by 6 bases, with 8 bases between. Looked up from germline, CDR1 is MNHEY and CDR2 is SVGAGI. The CDR3 covers 11 residues. The CDR3 region has the DNA TGTGCCAGCAGCCGCGATGATGGCTACACCTTC. This codes for CASSRDDGYTF.

The gene calls are TRBV6-5 and TRBJ2-3; 8 bases are a match to TRBD1. Germline CDR1 and CDR2: MNHEY and SVGAGI. The CDR3 runs to 15 residues. V was pared by 6 bases and J by 4 bases, with 9 bases of the junction left unmatched. CDR3 coding DNA: TGTGCCAGCAGGGGGGACAGGTCCGGTCCAGATACGCAGTATTTT. This sequence encodes CASRGDRSGPDTQYF.